Listed below are T cell receptor beta chains from one sample, sequenced in a study of blood T cell repertoires in COVID-19. TCRdb's table, derived via immunoSEQ multiplex PCR, lists solely in-frame clones and lacks some. This sample yields about 63,000 clones, of which approximately 80% are seen a single time; around 4.1% belongs to the top ten. The sequenced sample was PBMCs or T cells enriched from blood (not recorded which). These receptors were obtained from a middle-aged woman with acute COVID-19. The CDR3 runs from the conserved cysteine through the conserved F or W. Not all rows give a size; the values are once, few, many and, for expanded clones, a class.

clone size,J gene,V gene,CDR3 protein
.,TRBJ1-5,TRBV2,CASSADRDNQPQHF
.,TRBJ1-1,TRBV19,CATPETGKFYTEAFF
.,TRBJ1-5,TRBV5-6,CASSLGQAPSSQHF
.,TRBJ2-1,TRBV6-5,CASGVGTGAYNEQFF
once,TRBJ2-7,TRBV19,CASSIVLAVNYEQYF
.,TRBJ2-6,TRBV19,CASSPGTRHSGANVLTF
.,TRBJ2-2,TRBV27,CASSTDRGLGGELFF
.,TRBJ1-1,TRBV6-2/TRBV6-3,CASSPRQAPGAFF
few,TRBJ1-3,TRBV5-1,CASSLGPADTIYF
.,TRBJ2-4,TRBV29-1,CSVGGENIQYF
.,TRBJ2-7,TRBV7-9,CASSSTRRGAGYEQYF
.,TRBJ2-7,TRBV28,CASSGWTGLAGGYEQYF
.,TRBJ1-1,TRBV28,CASSLQGAEAFF
.,TRBJ2-2,TRBV6-2/TRBV6-3,CASSSHSNTGELFF
.,TRBJ1-1,TRBV5-1,CASSLGDYRVNTEAFF
.,TRBJ2-2,TRBV7-9,CASSPNTGTSVELFF
few,TRBJ2-1,TRBV28,CASSFPGHGNEQFF
.,TRBJ1-3,TRBV6-6,CASSYDGQGKGNTIYF
.,TRBJ2-4,TRBV3-1/TRBV3-2,CASSQGYRQKNIQYF
.,TRBJ1-2,TRBV5-4,CACSFGTGVTNYGYTF
.,TRBJ2-5,TRBV28,CASSSIQGQETQYF
.,TRBJ2-7,TRBV10-3,CAIRKQAADYEQYF